The T cell receptor (beta chain) described here comes from a study of T-cell reconstitution after alpha-beta-depleted transplantation in children. The germline V gene encodes CDR1 LGHNA and CDR2 YSLEER. Trimming cost V 8 bases and J 5 bases; bases outside gene matches: 6. CDR3 length: 12 residues. Preparing the TCRbeta library involved the use of unique molecular identifiers. TCRdb reprocessed the PCR reads with MiXCR, giving one entry per CDR3 protein. The sample has approximately 420,000 distinct CDR3 sequences; roughly 10% are singletons. This TCR was sampled from a human donor who donated a stem cell graft to a child with acute myeloid leukemia. The sample was PBMCs from the stem cell graft donor, taken from the stem cell graft. The genes are TRBV4-3 and TRBJ2-7; 7 bases align to TRBD1. Written as DNA, the CDR3 is TGCGCCAGCGGGGACAGCGGCGACGAGCAGTACTTC. Its translation is CASGDSGDEQYF.